Below, 19 T cell receptor beta chains from the same sample are listed, as sequenced in a study of T-cell memory formation after mild COVID-19. TCRdb processed the 5' RACE reads anew with MiXCR; each CDR3 protein has one entry. The profile shows 80,000 to 90,000 distinct CDR3 sequences, roughly 23% of them singletons. Sample: PBMCs or a T cell subset sorted from them (not recorded which). Receptors originate from a man between 18 and 35 years old who had mild COVID-19 (a few samples of this study predate the infection). Cell type and time point are not known.

This clonotype was counted many times. The rearrangement uses TRBV7-3 and TRBJ2-1, with a tentative D call TRBD2 (6 bases). Germline CDR1 and CDR2: SGHTA and FQGTGA. The germline V and J ends were trimmed by 5 bases and 5 bases, with 16 bases remaining between them. There are 15 residues in the CDR3. The DNA of the CDR3 is TGTGCCAGCAGCCCCCTCGGAGGGTCTAACAATGAGCAGTTCTTC. Its translation is CASSPLGGSNNEQFF. Variable domain in full (rest from reference TRBV7-3 and TRBJ2-1): GAGVSQTPSNKVTEKGKYVELRCDPISGHTALYWYRQSLGQGPEFLIYFQGTGAADDSGLPNDRFFAVRPEGSVSTLKIQRTERGDSAVYLCASSPLGGSNNEQFFGPGTRLTVL.

The genes are TRBV10-3 and TRBJ2-3, with 11 bases identical to TRBD2. CDR3 length: 15 amino acids. Germline V gene lookup returns CDR1 ENHRY and CDR2 SYGVKD. After removal of 7 bases from V and 1 base from J, the junction contained 4 bases not matched to a gene. CDR3 region: CAINPGLAGTDTQYF. The CDR3 DNA follows: TGTGCCATCAACCCGGGACTAGCGGGCACAGATACGCAGTATTTT.

J is TRBJ2-2 and V is TRBV4-1, with 10 bases lining up with TRBD2. V was clipped by 1 base and J by 3 bases; unmatched bases: 11. This CDR3 has 19 amino acids. Germline V lookup: CDR1 MGHRA, CDR2 YSYEKL. The chain's CDR3 is CASSQGLIAGGPDTGELFF. CDR3 in DNA: TGCGCCAGCAGCCAAGGTTTGATAGCGGGGGGCCCAGACACCGGGGAGCTGTTTTTT.

This sequence joins TRBV5-1 and TRBJ1-1; no reliable D call. The CDR3 is made up of 12 amino acids. Germline CDR1 and CDR2: SGHRS and YFSETQ. Between the trimmed V and J ends, which lost 5 bases and 6 bases, there was a span of 11 bases. CDR3 DNA: TGCGCCAGCAGGTCGACCGGGGCTGAAGCTTTCTTT. Amino acids: CASRSTGAEAFF.

The chain links TRBV5-4 to TRBJ2-3; either TRBD1 or TRBD2 may fit D (6 bases each). V lost 3 bases and J lost 5, with 13 bases in between. The CDR3 is made up of 14 amino acids. Germline V gene data show CDR1 as SGHNT and CDR2 as YYREEE (reference sequence). CDR3 DNA: TGTGCCAGCAGCTCGTGGGGGGCCGTAGATACGCAGTATTTT. This encodes CASSSWGAVDTQYF. The full variable domain, completed using reference TRBV5-4 and TRBJ2-3, is ETGVTQSPTHLIKTRGQQVTLRCSSQSGHNTVSWYQQALGQGPQFIFQYYREEENGRGNFPPRFSGLQFPNYSSELNVNALELDDSALYLCASSSWGAVDTQYFGPGTRLTVL.

The CDR3 sequence: CASMPWGTEAFF. The DNA of the CDR3 is TGTGCCAGCATGCCCTGGGGCACTGAAGCTTTCTTT. This rearrangement joins TRBV12-3 or TRBV12-4 to TRBJ1-1; D unresolved. V was pared by 7 bases and J by 4 bases, with 10 bases between. The CDR3 is 12 amino acids.

The genes are TRBV4-3 and TRBJ2-7; no clear D. Germline V gene lookup returns CDR1 LGHNA and CDR2 YSLEER. This CDR3 region has 16 residues. Trimming took 0 bases from V and 2 from J, leaving 14 bases between them. For the CDR3, the DNA is TGCGCCAGCAGCCAAGATATATTGGCAGCAGCCTACGAGCAGTACTTC. This sequence encodes CASSQDILAAAYEQYF.

A few counts support this clonotype. The rearrangement uses TRBV6-2 or TRBV6-3 and TRBJ2-1, with 8 bases matching TRBD1. Germline V gene data show CDR1 as MNHEY and CDR2 as SVGEGT. CDR3 length equals 16 residues. J was trimmed by 2 bases and V by 2 bases; bases with no gene match: 5. The CDR3 sequence: CASSYRTGSAYNEQFF. The CDR3 nucleotides read TGTGCCAGCAGTTACAGGACAGGGTCGGCCTACAATGAGCAGTTCTTC.

V is TRBV5-8 and J is TRBJ1-2; D uncertain. V was cut by 1 base and J by 7 bases, with 5 bases left in between. This CDR3 has 11 amino acids. Germline CDR1 is SGHTS and CDR2 is YDEGEE. The CDR3 DNA is TGTGCCAGCAGCTTGTGGGGTGGCTACACCTTC. Translation: CASSLWGGYTF.

The chain joins TRBV29-1 to TRBJ1-2; possibly TRBD1 for D (5 bases). This CDR3 region has 13 residues. The ends were cut back, 4 bases at V and 7 bases at J, with 16 bases in the middle. Germline V gene data show CDR1 as SQVTM and CDR2 as ANQGSEA. CDR3 sequence: CSVAGSAGGGYTF. Written as DNA, the CDR3 is TGCAGCGTTGCGGGCAGCGCTGGGGGTGGCTACACCTTC. The full variable domain, completed using reference TRBV29-1 and TRBJ1-2, is SAVISQKPSRDICQRGTSLTIQCQVDSQVTMMFWYRQQPGQSLTLIATANQGSEATYESGFVIDKFPISRPNLTFSTLTVSNMSPEDSSIYLCSVAGSAGGGYTFGSGTRLTVV.

This clonotype was observed a handful of times. This rearrangement joins TRBV5-1 to TRBJ2-1; perhaps TRBD1 as D (6 bases). The CDR3 is made up of 15 amino acids. CDR1 is SGHRS, CDR2 YFSETQ, per germline. The germline V and J ends were trimmed by 5 bases and 7 bases, with 19 bases remaining between them. The chain's CDR3 is CASRPVGAGVNEQFF. As DNA, the CDR3 is TGCGCCAGCAGACCGGTGGGGGCCGGGGTGAATGAGCAGTTCTTC.

V gene TRBV11-2 combines with J gene TRBJ2-5, with a possible D match to TRBD2 (7 bases). The V gene lost 0 bases and the J gene lost 3 bases, with 14 bases spanning the gap. Per the germline V gene, CDR1 is SGHAT and CDR2 is FQNNGV. This CDR3 is 16 amino acids long. The CDR3 DNA is TGTGCCAGCAGCTTAGATTCGATAGGGGGGGAAGAGACCCAGTACTTC. Its protein is CASSLDSIGGEETQYF.

This clonotype was counted between two and nine times. The rearrangement uses TRBV12-3 or TRBV12-4 and TRBJ1-6, with a tentative D call TRBD1 (5 bases). Deletions cut 5 bases from V and 6 bases from J, with 14 bases between. The CDR3 totals 15 residues. This CDR3 reads CASSPHQTANSPLHF. In DNA, the CDR3 is TGTGCCAGCAGTCCTCATCAGACAGCTAATTCACCCCTCCACTTT.

This clonotype was found many times. This rearrangement joins TRBV14 to TRBJ1-1; perhaps TRBD1 as D (5 bases). CDR3 size: 15 residues. V was clipped by 0 bases and J by 5 bases, with 13 bases between them. Germline V gene lookup returns CDR1 SGHDN and CDR2 FVKESK. CDR3 region: CASSQDGAGWTEAFF. The CDR3 DNA sequence: TGTGCCAGCAGCCAAGATGGGGCAGGGTGGACTGAAGCTTTCTTT.

V gene TRBV6-2 or TRBV6-3 combines with J gene TRBJ1-2, with a possible D match to TRBD1 (6 bases). CDR1 is MNHEY, CDR2 SVGEGT, per germline. V gave up 0 bases and J gave up 8 bases, with 16 bases separating them. The CDR3 length is 15 residues. The CDR3: CASSYSPRGYEGYTF. The CDR3 region has the DNA TGTGCCAGCAGTTACTCCCCGAGGGGGTATGAAGGCTACACCTTC.

This clonotype was observed a handful of times. The chain carries TRBV25-1 and TRBJ2-4; tentatively, D is TRBD2 (5 bases). V was trimmed by 3 bases and J by 11 bases, leaving 8 bases between them. There are 11 residues in the CDR3. CDR1 MGHDK and CDR2 SYGVNS come from the germline V gene. The CDR3 protein is CASSDGEFQYF. As DNA, the CDR3 is TGTGCCAGCAGTGACGGGGAATTTCAGTACTTC. Together with reference TRBV25-1 and TRBJ2-4, the CDR3 gives the full variable domain: EADIYQTPRYLVIGTGKKITLECSQTMGHDKMYWYQQDPGMELHLIHYSYGVNSTEKGDLSSESTVSRIRTEHFPLTLESARPSHTSQYLCASSDGEFQYFGAGTRLSVL.

The chain is built from TRBV24-1 and TRBJ2-3; TRBD1 is a possible D gene (6 bases). Germline CDR1 reads KGHDR; CDR2 reads SFDVKD. V dropped 6 bases and J dropped 8 bases, with 11 bases sitting between them. This CDR3 region has 12 residues. This chain's CDR3 is CATSTGSGTQYF. In nucleotides, the CDR3 is TGTGCCACCAGTACAGGGAGTGGTACGCAGTATTTT.

This chain links TRBV12-3 or TRBV12-4 with TRBJ2-1, with 8 bases fitting TRBD2. V dropped 9 bases and J dropped 7; count of bases not matched to a gene: 8. The CDR3 loop spans 13 amino acids. CDR3 coding DNA: TGTGCCAGTTTAGCGGGGTTGGGAAATGAGCAGTTCTTC. Protein product: CASLAGLGNEQFF.

The rearrangement uses TRBV6-6 and TRBJ2-3; 13 bases match TRBD2. The CDR3 is 16 residues long. V was clipped by 6 bases and J by 6 bases; unmatched bases: 9. Germline lookup yields CDR1 MNHNY and CDR2 SVGAGI (reference sequence). For the CDR3, the DNA is TGTGCCAGCAGAGAACTAGCGGGGGGGCTAAGGGATACGCAGTATTTT. It translates to CASRELAGGLRDTQYF.